This entry lists 27 T cell receptor beta chains sequenced from one sample in a study of regulatory T cells in long-lasting Graves disease (dated by TCRdb to the early 2020s). The time point label here, explained by the study, means: persistent/refractory GD, antithyroid drugs over 5 years with positive TRAb. RNA was extracted from PBMCs in TRIzol for both TCR sequencing and RNA sequencing. Libraries came from multiplex PCR. Reads for this sample came from an Illumina HiSeq 4000. To build TCR beta libraries, CDR3 regions were amplified by Arm-PCR using iRepertoire HTBI primers. TCRdb trimmed public reads at Q25 via fastp, called clones via MiXCR and kept in-frame beta chains. Each CDR3 protein appears once, grouped with its most common genes and DNA. Across this sample there are more than 300,000 distinct CDR3 sequences, with roughly 24% seen only once. 28% of the sample belongs to the ten largest clones.

The specimen was peripheral blood mononuclear cells (PBMCs), collected when the disease was refractory, from a patient treated with antithyroid drugs. Source of these receptors: a middle-aged woman with Graves disease. Donor details come from another sample of the same person, matched by shared clones.

This clonotype has just a few counts. This chain links TRBV20-1 with TRBJ2-7; no definite D call. CDR1 DFQATT and CDR2 SNEGSKA come from the germline V gene (reference sequence). The CDR3 spans 11 residues. Trimming removed 5 bases at V and 3 bases at J, with 8 bases between. For the CDR3, the DNA is TGCAGTGCTCCGATTAGCTACGAGCAGTACTTC. It is translated as CSAPISYEQYF.

This clonotype was found many times. This chain connects TRBV6-1 to TRBJ1-6; D remains ambiguous. The V gene's germline CDR1 is MNHNS and CDR2 SASEGT. The CDR3 extends over 17 amino acids. V was shortened by 7 bases and J by 0 bases, with 16 bases between the two germline ends. The CDR3 nucleotides are TGTGCCAGCACCCCATCGGCGTCGAGCTCCTATAATTCACCCCTCCACTTT. This codes for CASTPSASSSYNSPLHF.

Many counts were recorded for this clonotype. V is TRBV28 and J is TRBJ2-7, with TRBD2 matching 8 bases. The CDR3 runs to 18 residues. The ends lost 2 bases at V and 7 bases at J; junction bases unmatched: 19. Germline V gene data show CDR1 as MDHEN and CDR2 as SYDVKM. CDR3 sequence (DNA): TGTGCCAGCAGTTTACGGAGTGGCCCCAGCGGGAGAGGAGAAGAGCAGTACTTC. Its protein is CASSLRSGPSGRGEEQYF.

This clonotype was detected only a few times. The gene calls are TRBV6-2 or TRBV6-3 and TRBJ2-3, with D possibly being TRBD1 or TRBD2 (5 bases each). From germline, CDR1 is MNHEY and CDR2 SVGEGT. Trimming took off 8 bases at V and 4 bases at J, with 7 bases between the two ends. The CDR3 covers 11 residues. This CDR3 is CASGGPDTQYF. DNA for the CDR3: TGTGCCAGCGGGGGACCAGATACGCAGTATTTT.

The chain combines TRBV19 with TRBJ2-7; a weak D match, TRBD2 (6 bases). With 3 bases removed from V and 5 bases from J, the gap between germline ends came to 14 bases. CDR3 length: 14 amino acids. CDR1 and CDR2 (germline): LNHDA, SQIVND (reference sequence). CDR3 coding DNA: TGTGCCAGTAGTATTGGGGGGACGGCCGACGAGCAGTACTTC. Its translation: CASSIGGTADEQYF. The variable domain in full, completed from reference TRBV19 and TRBJ2-7, reads DGGITQSPKYLFRKEGQNVTLSCEQNLNHDAMYWYRQDPGQGLRLIYYSQIVNDFQKGDIAEGYSVSREKKESFPLTVTSAQKNPTAFYLCASSIGGTADEQYFGPGTRLTVT.

V gene TRBV5-5 combines with J gene TRBJ1-5; D unresolved. Trimming removed 0 bases from V and 6 bases from J, with 7 bases in between. This CDR3 has 13 residues. Germline CDR1 is SGHKS and CDR2 is YYEKEE (reference sequence). CDR3 DNA sequence: TGTGCCAGCAGCTTGGAAGTTGCTCAGCCCCAGCATTTT. The encoded protein is CASSLEVAQPQHF.

This clonotype was observed a handful of times. The V gene is TRBV5-1, the J gene TRBJ2-7, with TRBD1 matching 9 bases. In germline, CDR1 is SGHRS, CDR2 YFSETQ. The CDR3 runs 14 residues. The ends lost 2 bases at V and 4 bases at J; junction bases unmatched: 4. The CDR3 nucleotides read TGCGCCAGCAGCTTATCGACAGGGGGGTACGAGCAGTACTTC. This gives the protein CASSLSTGGYEQYF.

This chain links TRBV3-1 with TRBJ2-4; D is ambiguous. Germline CDR1 is LGHDT and CDR2 is YNNKEL (reference sequence). This CDR3 has 13 amino acids. V was shortened by 5 bases and J by 4 bases, with 9 bases between the two germline ends. This CDR3 is CASSSETKNIQYF. CDR3 bases: TGTGCCAGCAGCTCCGAGACTAAAAACATTCAGTACTTC.

The chain links TRBV10-1 to TRBJ2-1; D is possibly TRBD2 (6 bases). Trimming removed 2 bases from V and 4 bases from J, with 9 bases in between. The CDR3 length is 14 residues. Per the germline V gene, CDR1 is WNHNN and CDR2 is SYGVQD (reference sequence). CDR3 loop: CASSEGRGYNEQFF. The DNA for the CDR3 is TGCGCCAGCAGTGAGGGTCGGGGGTACAATGAGCAGTTCTTC.

This clonotype was detected only a few times. The gene calls are TRBV30 and TRBJ2-5, with 7 bases matching TRBD2. V trimming: 5 bases; J trimming: 1 base; junction bases outside the gene matches: 1. Germline V gene data show CDR1 as GTSNPN and CDR2 as SVGIG (reference sequence). CDR3 size: 12 residues. The DNA of the CDR3 is TGTGCCTGGGCTAGCGGCCAAGAGACCCAGTACTTC. It codes for CAWASGQETQYF.

This clonotype was counted many times. This rearrangement joins TRBV12-3 or TRBV12-4 to TRBJ2-4, with unresolved D. This CDR3 has 13 residues. V was shortened by 6 bases and J by 1 base, with 7 bases between the two germline ends. CDR3 protein: CASRSVAKNIQYF. The CDR3 DNA reads TGTGCCAGCAGGAGTGTCGCCAAAAACATTCAGTACTTC.

This clonotype occurred many times. The chain is built from TRBV28 and TRBJ2-7; 9 bases map to TRBD2. The CDR3 runs 14 residues. Germline CDR1 MDHEN, CDR2 SYDVKM. Germline trimming cut 3 bases from V and 6 bases from J; bases unmatched to any gene: 6. CDR3 loop: CASSLAGGPREQYF. CDR3 coding DNA: TGTGCCAGCAGTTTGGCGGGAGGGCCGCGCGAGCAGTACTTC.

There are many counts of this clonotype. The chain links TRBV29-1 to TRBJ2-7, with D possibly TRBD2 on 6 matching bases. The V gene lost 5 bases and the J gene lost 3 bases, with 14 bases spanning the gap. Germline loops: CDR1 SQVTM, CDR2 ANQGSEA. The CDR3 runs to 13 residues. CDR3 sequence (DNA): TGCAGCGTTCGGGCGGGAAACGTCTACGAGCAGTACTTC. It encodes CSVRAGNVYEQYF.

This clonotype was seen only a few times. This chain links TRBV3-1 with TRBJ1-4, with 7 positions matching TRBD1. CDR3 size: 17 residues. Trimming at V came to 0 bases and at J to 7 bases, leaving 11 bases not matched to a gene. Germline CDR1 and CDR2: LGHDT and YNNKEL (reference sequence). This CDR3 reads CASSQDTPTRGGEKLFF. The CDR3, as DNA: TGTGCCAGCAGCCAAGACACCCCGACCAGGGGGGGTGAAAAACTGTTTTTT.

This chain links TRBV7-8 with TRBJ1-5; the D is unclear. There are 19 residues in the CDR3. Germline V gives CDR1 SGHVS, CDR2 FQNEAQ. Trimming removed 5 bases at V and 0 bases at J, with 23 bases between. CDR3 residues: CASSPTTQTENYSNQPQHF. The CDR3 coding sequence is TGTGCCAGCAGCCCTACCACACAGACTGAAAATTATAGCAATCAGCCCCAGCATTTT. The full variable domain, rest sourced from reference TRBV7-8 and TRBJ1-5, is GAGVSQSPRYKVAKRGQDVALRCDPISGHVSLFWYQQALGQGPEFLTYFQNEAQLDKSGLPSDRFFAERPEGSVSTLKIQRTQQEDSAVYLCASSPTTQTENYSNQPQHFGDGTRLSIL.

This clonotype was seen a handful of times. The V and J genes are TRBV6-2 or TRBV6-3 and TRBJ1-1, with 9 bases lining up with TRBD1. The J segment lost 10 bases and the V segment lost 6 bases, leaving 6 bases of the junction unmatched. The CDR3 runs 12 residues. Per the germline V gene, CDR1 is MNHEY and CDR2 is SVGEGT. The chain's CDR3 is CASRITGGRAFF. CDR3 sequence (DNA): TGTGCCAGCAGAATCACAGGGGGCCGAGCTTTCTTT.

This clonotype showed up many times. The V gene is TRBV28, the J gene TRBJ2-2; D is ambiguous. This CDR3 is built from 14 residues. V lost 6 bases to trimming and J lost 7 bases, with 15 bases between them. Germline V gives CDR1 MDHEN, CDR2 SYDVKM. The CDR3 sequence is CASSLRRFGGELFF. CDR3 DNA sequence: TGTGCCAGCAGCCTCCGCCGGTTCGGCGGGGAGCTGTTTTTT. Combining the CDR3 with reference TRBV28 and TRBJ2-2 gives the whole variable domain DVKVTQSSRYLVKRTGEKVFLECVQDMDHENMFWYRQDPGLGLRLIYFSYDVKMKEKGDIPEGYSVSREKKERFSLILESASTNQTSMYLCASSLRRFGGELFFGEGSRLTVL.

This clonotype was found many times. V usage is TRBV3-1 and J usage is TRBJ1-2, with 7 bases aligning to TRBD1. The germline gives CDR1 LGHDT, CDR2 YNNKEL (reference sequence). With 2 bases clipped from V and 6 bases from J, the junction kept 9 bases outside the gene matches. The length of the CDR3 is 15 residues. CDR3 protein: CASSQRDRRANGYTF. The CDR3 DNA sequence: TGTGCCAGCAGCCAACGGGACAGAAGGGCCAATGGCTACACCTTC.

Only a few counts were recorded for this clonotype. The rearrangement links TRBV20-1 to TRBJ1-5, with 7 bases fitting TRBD1. Germline assignment: CDR1 DFQATT and CDR2 SNEGSKA (reference sequence). V gave up 6 bases and J gave up 9 bases; unmatched junction bases: 11. The CDR3 runs 13 residues. The CDR3 spells CSASDRFVWPQHF. CDR3 DNA sequence: TGCAGTGCCTCGGACAGGTTTGTTTGGCCCCAGCATTTT.

Ten or more counts support this clonotype. The rearrangement joins TRBV28 to TRBJ2-5; the D gene is possibly TRBD1 (6 bases). V lost 2 bases, J lost 0 bases, and 13 bases lay in between. Germline lookup yields CDR1 MDHEN and CDR2 SYDVKM. The CDR3 has 16 residues. Here the CDR3 reads CASSLRQERDQETQYF. The CDR3 bases are TGTGCCAGCAGTTTACGACAGGAGAGGGACCAAGAGACCCAGTACTTC.

As concerns this clonotype: A single base separates this from a much larger clone, so it may be a read error. This chain connects TRBV29-1 to TRBJ2-5; 8 nucleotides agree with TRBD2. Germline V gives CDR1 SQVTM, CDR2 ANQGSEA. The CDR3 runs to 15 residues. CDR3 region: CSVRRLANSKEAQYF. CDR3 DNA sequence: TGCAGCGTTCGTAGACTAGCGAACAGTAAAGAGGCCCAGTACTTC.

This clonotype was detected a few times. The gene calls are TRBV6-1 and TRBJ1-5; D call uncertain. Germline assignment: CDR1 MNHNS and CDR2 SASEGT. The V end was cut by 1 base, the J end by 3 bases, with 10 bases between. CDR3 size: 15 residues. For the CDR3, the DNA is TGTGCCAGCAGTGAAGATAGGGCGGACAATCAGCCCCAGCATTTT. Protein: CASSEDRADNQPQHF.

This clonotype was seen a handful of times. The chain recombines TRBV7-9 with TRBJ1-1; D gene uncertain. CDR3 size: 18 residues. The ends were cut back, 2 bases at V and 1 base at J, with 20 bases in the middle. Germline CDR1 reads SEHNR; CDR2 reads FQNEAQ (reference sequence). For the CDR3, the DNA is TGTGCCAGCAGCTTATACGGGAATTCCCGCGGCAGGAACACTGAAGCTTTCTTT. It yields the protein CASSLYGNSRGRNTEAFF.

As to this clonotype: Relative to the germline gene, one junction end is altered; a read error may explain this. The chain carries TRBV7-9 and TRBJ1-2; possibly TRBD1 for D (5 bases). Germline values: CDR1 SEHNR, CDR2 FQNEAQ (reference sequence). The length of the CDR3 is 14 residues. The CDR3 DNA sequence: TGTGCCAGCAGCAAGACAGAACCACCCTATGACTACACCTTC. This translates into CASSKTEPPYDYTF.

The chain couples TRBV6-1 to TRBJ2-7; D is possibly TRBD2 (5 bases). Trimming stripped 6 bases from V and 4 bases from J, with 10 bases between. In germline, CDR1 is MNHNS, CDR2 SASEGT. CDR3 size: 12 residues. As DNA, the CDR3 is TGTGCCAGCAGAACTAGAAATTACGAGCAGTACTTC. Encoded protein: CASRTRNYEQYF.

This chain connects TRBV2 to TRBJ2-3, with D maybe TRBD1 (6 bases). CDR1 is SNHLY, CDR2 FYNNEI, per germline. This CDR3 comprises 10 residues. V was trimmed by 4 bases and J by 15 bases, leaving 11 bases between them. This CDR3 is CASSGETGYF. CDR3 nucleotide sequence: TGTGCCAGCAGTGGGGAGACAGGTTATTTT.

This chain uses TRBV18 with TRBJ2-7; D gene uncertain. Germline CDR1 is KGHSH and CDR2 is LQKENI. The CDR3 loop spans 14 amino acids. Trimming cost V 3 bases and J 3 bases, with 12 bases left between them. DNA for the CDR3: TGTGCCAGCTCACCCCGAGGCAGCTACTACGAGCAGTACTTC. It codes for CASSPRGSYYEQYF.